This entry features one T cell receptor (beta chain) sequence. Its antigen target is currently unknown. No per-base quality is available; no much larger clone lies one base away. Ficoll-Paque density gradient centrifugation was the method used to isolate PBMCs. The sample is drawn from a study of T-cell memory formation after mild COVID-19 (dated by TCRdb to about 2021). General notes on the study: Most TCR sequence clusters were specific to one of the two donors. Longitudinal TCRalpha and TCRbeta repertoire sequencing tracked T-cell clones expanding and contracting after mild COVID-19 in two donors. The cohort was made up of two young adult volunteers, one female and one male, who were previously healthy. What the study reported, not specific to this receptor: Contracting CD4+ clones appeared mostly in the CM and EM memory subsets, whereas CD8+ clones were enriched in EMRA. Some responding clones were detected in pre-infection memory, which suggested that pre-existing cross-reactive memory T cells had joined the SARS-CoV-2 response. SARS-CoV-2 specificity of the second-wave clones peaking on day 37 was not confirmed. From day 15 to 85, contracting clones showed balanced CD4/CD8 phenotypes, whereas a second wave of clones that expanded from day 15 to 37 leaned towards CD4+. Only a couple of mild cases were covered by the study, and larger cohorts that include severe cases with pre-infection samples were considered necessary.

The run used an Illumina NovaSeq 6000. TCRalpha and TCRbeta cDNA libraries were constructed by 5'RACE with constant-segment primers, with sample barcodes and unique molecular identifiers being introduced. Trizol reagent was used to extract RNA from every sample. Library amplification was performed in two PCR steps, and a second sample barcode and Illumina TruSeq adapters were introduced in the second step. Libraries were sequenced on an Illumina NovaSeq with 2 x 150 bp paired-end reads. Under the source paper's analysis protocol: With migec v1.2.7, reads were demultiplexed and then collapsed into UMI-guided consensus sequences. With mixcr v2.1.11, UMI consensuses were aligned to TRA and TRB V and J templates and assembled into clonotypes. A clonotype was counted as expanded or contracted only when both edgeR and NoisET called the clonotype significant, with the noise models trained on biological replicates. For edgeR calls, the cutoffs were a false discovery rate-adjusted p below 0.01 and a log2 fold-change threshold of 1. As an exploratory analysis of dynamics, max-normalized trajectories of the 1000 most abundant clonotypes were examined with PCA combined with hierarchical clustering. Separately sequenced CD4+ and CD8+ repertoires were used to assign the CD4 or CD8 phenotype of responding clones. TCRdb took the public reads, trimmed them with fastp at Q25, ran MiXCR for clone calling and kept in-frame beta chains. CDR3 protein duplicates are merged, each entry listing the most common genes and DNA. The V and J calls come from TCRdb's annotation, not from the publication. Across this sample there are around 130,000 distinct CDR3 sequences, with more than 13% seen only once. The top ten hold about 27% of the sample.

The CDR3, cysteine through phenylalanine, is 15 amino acids long. The entry retains the CDR3 DNA only, 45 bases that are in frame from base 1. At the junction V is shortened by 0 bases and J by 7 bases; bases outside the gene matches: 8. CDR1 SGHRS and CDR2 YFSETQ were looked up in the germline V gene. This receptor was identified in an adult woman who had mild COVID-19 (a few samples of this study predate the infection). The sample titles of this study are shuffled in the database, so cell type and time point are left out; the donor was told from shared clones. The rearrangement joined TRBV5-1 to TRBJ1-2; TRBD1 agrees with 8 junctional bases. The source material was PBMCs or a T cell subset sorted from them (not recorded which). The CDR3 region reads CASSLVTGEEVGYTF. The DNA sequence follows: TGCGCCAGCAGCTTGGTGACAGGGGAAGAGGTTGGCTACACCTTC. When the CDR3 is completed using the reference TRBV5-1 and TRBJ1-2 genes on either side, the full variable domain is KAGVTQTPRYLIKTRGQQVTLSCSPISGHRSVSWYQQTPGQGLQFLFEYFSETQRNKGNFPGRFSGRQFSNSRSEMNVSTLELGDSALYLCASSLVTGEEVGYTFGSGTRLTVV.